These 17 T cell receptor beta chains came from one sample sequenced in a study of blood T cell repertoires in COVID-19. Generated by immunoSEQ multiplex PCR, the TCRdb table keeps only in-frame clones and is missing some. The sample lists roughly 250,000 clones; roughly 84% were seen once. Sequencing was performed on peripheral blood. Receptors were obtained from a human donor in a cohort sampled during active COVID-19.

The chain carries TRBV10-3 and TRBJ2-1, with 7 positions matching TRBD1. The CDR3 consists of 16 residues. Germline CDR1 ENHRY, CDR2 SYGVKD. V was pared by 0 bases and J by 6 bases, with 8 bases of the junction left unmatched. The CDR3 DNA reads TGTGCCATCAGTGAGTCGTCGAGGGGGCAATCCAATGAGCAGTTCTTC. Its protein is CAISESSRGQSNEQFF.

This clone appeared once. The J gene is TRBJ2-2, the V gene TRBV6-5, with 8 bases that match TRBD2. With V trimmed by 11 bases and J by 6 bases, 11 bases remained unmatched. The CDR3 runs 14 residues. CDR1 MNHEY and CDR2 SVGAGI come from the germline V gene. DNA for the CDR3: TGTGCCGCCCGTCTAGCGGGTCCCCCCGGGGAGCTGTTTTTT. This encodes CAARLAGPPGELFF.

The J gene is TRBJ2-1, the V gene TRBV10-1; 9 bases match TRBD1. CDR1 is WNHNN, CDR2 SYGVQD, per germline (reference sequence). V lost 4 bases, J lost 6 bases, and 7 bases stayed unmatched. The CDR3 is 15 amino acids. The CDR3 DNA follows: TGCGCCAGCAGTGTGAAACAGGGGGCACCCAATGAGCAGTTCTTC. Translation gives CASSVKQGAPNEQFF.

The rearrangement uses TRBV6-5 and TRBJ2-3, with TRBD2 matching over 14 bases. J was trimmed by 6 bases and V by 8 bases; bases with no gene match: 4. The germline V gene encodes CDR1 MNHEY and CDR2 SVGAGI. The CDR3 has 14 residues. CDR3 amino acids: CASRLAGGPDTQYF. The DNA of the CDR3 is TGTGCCAGCCGACTAGCGGGAGGGCCTGATACGCAGTATTTT.

V gene TRBV29-1 combines with J gene TRBJ1-4, with 7 positions matching TRBD1. Germline V lookup: CDR1 SQVTM, CDR2 ANQGSEA. CDR3 length: 13 amino acids. The junction had 10 bases not matched to a gene; V was cut back by 7 bases and J by 8 bases. The CDR3 DNA reads as TGCAGCGGGACGACAGGGTTGGGCGAAAAACTGTTTTTT. Translation: CSGTTGLGEKLFF.

The CDR3 reads CASSPEGAGTEKLFF. Here the CDR3 DNA reads TGTGCCAGCAGCCCAGAGGGGGCAGGGACTGAAAAACTGTTTTTT. The chain joins TRBV7-2 to TRBJ1-4; 7 nucleotides align to TRBD1. Germline CDR1 reads SGHTA; CDR2 reads FQGNSA. V was pared by 5 bases and J by 7 bases, with 10 bases of the junction left unmatched. This CDR3 spans 15 amino acids.

The chain combines TRBV10-1 with TRBJ1-4; TRBD1 aligns across 7 bases. Trimming cost V 3 bases and J 0 bases; bases outside gene matches: 1. CDR1 is WNHNN and CDR2 is SYGVQD in the germline V gene (reference sequence). This CDR3 has 15 residues. DNA for the CDR3: TGCGCCAGCAGTGAACAGGGGACAACTAATGAAAAACTGTTTTTT. Translated, it gives CASSEQGTTNEKLFF.

There are a few counts of this clone. The chain employs TRBV6-5 and TRBJ2-7; 7 positions match TRBD2. Germline values: CDR1 MNHEY, CDR2 SVGAGI. The CDR3 is made up of 14 amino acids. The V segment lost 6 bases and the J segment 0 bases; nucleotides outside the gene matches: 5. Written as DNA, the CDR3 is TGTGCCAGCAGGATTACTAGCGCCTCCTACGAGCAGTACTTC. This gives the protein CASRITSASYEQYF.

The chain employs TRBV11-2 and TRBJ2-4, with a tentative D call TRBD2 (7 bases). Trimming left V 1 base short and J 11 bases short, with 18 bases between. The CDR3 sequence is 15 residues long. Germline V CDR1 and CDR2: SGHAT, FQNNGV. CDR3 protein: CASSLGGGRATFQYF. DNA of the CDR3: TGTGCCAGCAGCTTAGGAGGGGGGAGGGCCACATTTCAGTACTTC.

This chain uses TRBV25-1 with TRBJ2-1, with TRBD1 matching over 11 bases. This CDR3 is built from 17 residues. V trimming: 5 bases; J trimming: 2 bases; junction bases outside the gene matches: 8. Germline lookup yields CDR1 MGHDK and CDR2 SYGVNS. The CDR3, as DNA: TGTGCCAGCAGTACTCCTAGGGGACAGGGGGCCTACAATGAGCAGTTCTTC. The encoded protein is CASSTPRGQGAYNEQFF. The complete variable domain, with remaining parts taken from reference TRBV25-1 and TRBJ2-1, reads EADIYQTPRYLVIGTGKKITLECSQTMGHDKMYWYQQDPGMELHLIHYSYGVNSTEKGDLSSESTVSRIRTEHFPLTLESARPSHTSQYLCASSTPRGQGAYNEQFFGPGTRLTVL.

This clone was recorded once. The junction and the germline gene differ at one end; a read error may be behind it. This chain joins TRBV5-1 and TRBJ1-1; 7 bases align to TRBD1. Germline V gives CDR1 SGHRS, CDR2 YFSETQ. This CDR3 is 16 amino acids long. The CDR3 sequence is CASSMKRTGVNAEAFF. The CDR3 DNA reads TGCGCCAGCAGCATGAAACGGACAGGAGTGAACGCTGAAGCTTTCTTT.

DNA of the CDR3: TGTGCCAGCAGCCAAGAAGTCCTAGCGGGAGGCGAGCAGTACTTC. Translating it yields CASSQEVLAGGEQYF. This chain links TRBV14 with TRBJ2-7; 11 bases line up with TRBD2. The CDR3 runs to 15 residues. Germline lookup yields CDR1 SGHDN and CDR2 FVKESK. V was pared by 0 bases and J by 6 bases, with 4 bases of the junction left unmatched.

The V gene is TRBV6-5, the J gene TRBJ1-2; TRBD1 might be the D (5 bases). The V gene lost 6 bases and the J gene lost 6 bases, with 20 bases spanning the gap. The CDR3 loop spans 15 amino acids. Germline V lookup: CDR1 MNHEY, CDR2 SVGAGI. The CDR3 loop is CASSSRDERSDGYTF. CDR3 nucleotide sequence: TGTGCCAGCAGCAGCAGGGATGAAAGATCGGATGGCTACACCTTC.

This rearrangement joins TRBV5-1 to TRBJ2-6, with D maybe TRBD1 (5 bases). Germline values: CDR1 SGHRS, CDR2 YFSETQ. The V end lost 4 bases, the J end lost 4 bases, and 9 bases lay between the germline ends. There are 14 residues in the CDR3. The DNA of the CDR3 is TGCGCCAGCAGCCCGCAGGGAGGGGCCAACGTCCTGACTTTC. Protein: CASSPQGGANVLTF.

V usage is TRBV19 and J usage is TRBJ2-7; 11 bases are a match to TRBD2. The CDR3 sequence is 14 residues long. The junction had 5 bases not matched to a gene; V was cut back by 7 bases and J by 3 bases. Germline values: CDR1 LNHDA, CDR2 SQIVND (reference sequence). CDR3 nucleotides: TGTGCCAGTACCCGGACTAGCGGGCACTACGAGCAGTACTTC. It codes for CASTRTSGHYEQYF.

This chain joins TRBV5-5 and TRBJ2-3; D remains ambiguous. The CDR3 runs to 13 residues. CDR1 is SGHKS and CDR2 is YYEKEE in the germline V gene (reference sequence). V lost 6 bases, J lost 0 bases, and 8 bases lay in between. This CDR3 reads CASNPSSTDTQYF. CDR3 sequence (DNA): TGTGCCAGCAATCCTTCTAGCACAGATACGCAGTATTTT.

Notes on this clone: Other DNA sequences within the sample encode an identical CDR3. V and J are TRBV18 and TRBJ1-1, with D hard to call. Germline CDR1 and CDR2: KGHSH and LQKENI. This CDR3 is built from 12 residues. The V end was cut by 5 bases, the J end by 5 bases, with 9 bases between. CDR3 DNA: TGTGCCAGCTCATCTTCTCGTACTGAAGCTTTCTTT. Protein sequence: CASSSSRTEAFF. Using reference TRBV18 and TRBJ1-1 for the parts outside the CDR3, the full variable domain is NAGVMQNPRHLVRRRGQEARLRCSPMKGHSHVYWYRQLPEEGLKFMVYLQKENIIDESGMPKERFSAEFPKEGPSILRIQQVVRGDSAAYFCASSSSRTEAFFGQGTRLTVV.